A single sample gave rise to the 8 T cell receptor beta chains below, sequenced in a study of blood T cell repertoires in COVID-19. Libraries were prepared by immunoSEQ multiplex PCR; TCRdb keeps only in-frame clonotypes and omits some of them. The sample contains about 320,000 clones, around 92% of which appear only once. Sequencing was done on a sample of peripheral blood. The receptors derive from a man aged 18 to 29 who had recovered from COVID-19.

The CDR3 DNA reads TGCGCCAGCAGCCAAGCCCAGGGGGCATTGTCCTATGGCTACACCTTC. Translation: CASSQAQGALSYGYTF. V is TRBV4-1 and J is TRBJ1-2, with 8 bases aligning to TRBD1. This CDR3 has 16 residues. Germline CDR1 reads MGHRA; CDR2 reads YSYEKL. The V segment lost 1 base and the J segment 4 bases; nucleotides outside the gene matches: 8.

A remark on this clone: In the same sample, other DNA sequences code for this CDR3. CDR3: CASSLDRAGTEAFF. CDR3 DNA: TGTGCCAGTAGCCTTGACAGGGCTGGTACTGAAGCTTTCTTT. The chain joins TRBV19 to TRBJ1-1; TRBD1 matches at 7 bases. V shed 6 bases, J shed 5 bases, and the junction held 9 bases outside the gene matches. Germline lookup yields CDR1 LNHDA and CDR2 SQIVND (reference sequence). The CDR3 covers 14 residues. Variable domain in full (rest from reference TRBV19 and TRBJ1-1): DGGITQSPKYLFRKEGQNVTLSCEQNLNHDAMYWYRQDPGQGLRLIYYSQIVNDFQKGDIAEGYSVSREKKESFPLTVTSAQKNPTAFYLCASSLDRAGTEAFFGQGTRLTVV.

V is TRBV3-1 (or the pseudogene TRBV3-2) and J is TRBJ2-2; 7 nucleotides line up with TRBD2. V dropped 7 bases and J dropped 5; count of bases not matched to a gene: 13. This CDR3 has 16 amino acids. Germline assignment: CDR1 LGHDT and CDR2 YNNKEL (reference sequence). The CDR3 nucleotides read TGTGCCAGCACCCTGGGTTATGCGGGAGCAACCGGGGAGCTGTTTTTT. Its protein is CASTLGYAGATGELFF.

This chain links TRBV6-5 with TRBJ2-1; 12 bases map to TRBD1. The CDR3 spans 15 residues. CDR1 is MNHEY and CDR2 is SVGAGI in the germline V gene. V lost 6 bases, J lost 8 bases, and 8 bases stayed unmatched. CDR3 protein: CASRTGTGGEHEQFF. The CDR3 bases are TGTGCCAGCAGAACCGGGACAGGGGGCGAACATGAGCAGTTCTTC.

The chain links TRBV19 to TRBJ1-2; tentative D call: TRBD1 (5 bases). Germline V lookup: CDR1 LNHDA, CDR2 SQIVND (reference sequence). V dropped 2 bases and J dropped 4 bases, with 11 bases sitting between them. The CDR3 runs 14 residues. The CDR3 spells CASSISWTSYGYTF. CDR3 sequence (DNA): TGTGCCAGTAGTATATCTTGGACAAGCTATGGCTACACCTTC.

The chain uses TRBV30 and TRBJ2-6, with 7 positions matching TRBD2. The CDR3 loop spans 15 amino acids. J was trimmed by 1 base and V by 1 base; bases with no gene match: 1. CDR1 and CDR2 from the germline V gene are GTSNPN and SVGIG (reference sequence). CDR3 bases: TGTGCCTGGAGTGGGGGGGGTTCTGGGGCCAACGTCCTGACTTTC. Translation: CAWSGGGSGANVLTF. Full variable domain (remainder filled in from reference TRBV30 and TRBJ2-6): SQTIHQWPATLVQPVGSPLSLECTVEGTSNPNLYWYRQAAGRGLQLLFYSVGIGQISSEVPQNLSASRPQDRQFILSSKKLLLSDSGFYLCAWSGGGSGANVLTFGAGSRLTVL.

The chain joins TRBV9 to TRBJ1-1; weak D call: TRBD1 (6 bases). The CDR3 extends over 14 amino acids. V lost 2 bases to trimming and J lost 0 bases, with 8 bases between them. CDR1 is SGDLS and CDR2 is YYNGEE in the germline V gene. The DNA of the CDR3 is TGTGCCAGCAGCGTGGGACACTTGAACACTGAAGCTTTCTTT. It yields the protein CASSVGHLNTEAFF. Drawing the rest from reference TRBV9 and TRBJ1-1, the complete variable domain is DSGVTQTPKHLITATGQRVTLRCSPRSGDLSVYWYQQSLDQGLQFLIQYYNGEERAKGNILERFSAQQFPDLHSELNLSSLELGDSALYFCASSVGHLNTEAFFGQGTRLTVV.

J is TRBJ2-7 and V is TRBV5-1, with 8 nucleotides matching TRBD2. After removal of 7 bases from V and 0 bases from J, the junction contained 9 bases not matched to a gene. This CDR3 has 15 residues. Germline CDR1 reads SGHRS; CDR2 reads YFSETQ. The CDR3 protein is CASAPIAGSSYEQYF. DNA for the CDR3: TGCGCCAGCGCCCCAATAGCGGGGAGCTCCTACGAGCAGTACTTC.